This TCR beta chain was identified in a study of human T cells and chemical hapten exposure. Study-level points and caveats: There was no change with DPC sensitization in TCRs above 1 in 1000 frequency. Expanded TCR counts at PT1 went up together with patch test score, a positive correlation.

Individual cDNA molecules in this library carried unique molecular identifiers. In the authors' workflow: Sample TCR totals centred on a median of around 100,000, ranging 23,224 to 690,600. MiXCR, applied by TCRdb to the RACE reads, yields one record per CDR3 protein. The V and J calls and clone size come from TCRdb's table, not from the authors' own analysis. The sample contains some 250,000 distinct CDR3 sequences, approximately 7.5% of which appear only once. As to time point: pre-sensitization, week 0. The treatment is: therapeutic diphenylcyclopropenone sensitization with weekly scalp DPC. CDR1 and CDR2 from the germline V gene are SGHRS and YFSETQ. This CDR3 is 14 amino acids long. Trimming removed 5 bases from V and 8 bases from J; junction bases left unmatched: 6. This clonotype has only a few counts. The antigen remains undetermined.

The starting material was whole blood, obtained in connection with sensitization to the hapten diphenylcyclopropenone (DPC). This TCR derives from a man aged 18 to 30 with alopecia areata. Some clones in this sample may be carry-over from other donors' samples. The V call is TRBV5-1, the J call TRBJ1-6, with 8 bases matching TRBD1. Here the CDR3 reads CASRWGTGDSPLHF. CDR3 DNA sequence: TGCGCCAGCAGATGGGGGACAGGTGATTCACCCCTCCACTTT.